Shown below are 21 T cell receptor beta chains from a single sample sequenced in a study of cytomegalovirus exposure and HLA in healthy donors. PCR amplification relied on 60 Vbeta primers (plus 13 Jbeta primers). TCRdb's table, derived via immunoSEQ multiplex PCR, lists solely in-frame clones and lacks some. The data hold 200,000 or so clones, with 80% to 85% observed a single time. The sample taken for sequencing was PBMCs. The source is a woman aged 18-30 years in good health and CMV-seronegative.

The V gene is TRBV7-8, the J gene TRBJ1-2, with D perhaps matching TRBD1 (6 bases). In germline, CDR1 is SGHVS, CDR2 FQNEAQ. Trimming removed 3 bases at V and 4 bases at J, with 12 bases between. CDR3 size: 14 residues. The CDR3 loop is CASSFSQGIYGYTF. The CDR3 bases are TGTGCCAGCAGCTTTTCTCAGGGGATCTATGGCTACACCTTC.

The chain combines TRBV5-5 with TRBJ1-1; D gene unclear. The CDR3 loop spans 14 amino acids. Germline CDR1 SGHKS, CDR2 YYEKEE (reference sequence). Trimming took off 0 bases at V and 3 bases at J, with 9 bases between the two ends. This CDR3 is CASSLARYYTEAFF. The CDR3, as DNA: TGTGCCAGCAGCTTGGCCAGGTACTACACTGAAGCTTTCTTT.

As concerns this clone: At one of its ends the junction is not consistent with the germline gene, which may arise from a read error. The chain joins TRBV7-9 to TRBJ1-2; 8 positions match TRBD1. The CDR3 runs to 12 residues. Germline-derived CDR1 and CDR2 are SEHNR and FQNEAQ (reference sequence). CDR3 bases: TGTTCCAGCAGCCGGACAGGGAGCGGCTACACCTTC. It yields the protein CSSSRTGSGYTF.

This sequence joins TRBV9 and TRBJ2-6; 7 nucleotides match TRBD1. CDR3 length: 15 amino acids. V shed 2 bases and J 5 bases; nucleotides not matched to a gene: 4. Germline CDR1 and CDR2: SGDLS and YYNGEE. As DNA, the CDR3 is TGTGCCAGCAGCGTGACAGGGTCGAGGGCCAACGTCCTGACTTTC. Protein product: CASSVTGSRANVLTF. The variable domain in full, completed from reference TRBV9 and TRBJ2-6, reads DSGVTQTPKHLITATGQRVTLRCSPRSGDLSVYWYQQSLDQGLQFLIQYYNGEERAKGNILERFSAQQFPDLHSELNLSSLELGDSALYFCASSVTGSRANVLTFGAGSRLTVL.

The chain joins TRBV11-3 to TRBJ2-2, with D unresolved. CDR1 is SGHNT, CDR2 YENEEA, per germline. Trimming took off 1 base at V and 6 bases at J, with 9 bases between the two ends. This CDR3 is built from 14 residues. CDR3 sequence: CASSLVRDSGELFF. Here the CDR3 DNA reads TGTGCCAGCAGCTTAGTACGAGATTCCGGGGAGCTGTTTTTT.

This clone was seen only a few times. The chain carries TRBV19 and TRBJ1-5; the match to TRBD1 covers 8 bases. The V segment lost 3 bases and the J segment 6 bases; nucleotides outside the gene matches: 7. CDR1 is LNHDA, CDR2 SQIVND, per germline (reference sequence). This CDR3 has 15 amino acids. CDR3 DNA: TGTGCCAGTAGTATGCGGGCAGGGGGCATTCAGCCCCAGCATTTT. Translating gives CASSMRAGGIQPQHF.

The chain uses TRBV5-1 and TRBJ1-2; possible D gene TRBD1, 5 bases. V lost 4 bases, J lost 1 base, and 23 bases lay in between. This CDR3 spans 18 amino acids. CDR1 SGHRS and CDR2 YFSETQ come from the germline V gene. DNA for the CDR3: TGCGCCAGCAGCCCCCGATCCAGGGCCGATCCTATTAACTATGGCTACACCTTC. Amino acids: CASSPRSRADPINYGYTF.

The DNA of the CDR3 is TGTGCCAGCAGCAAAGCGCCAGGGGGCCCCTCCATTAGCAATCAGCCCCAGCATTTT. Protein product: CASSKAPGGPSISNQPQHF. The chain uses TRBV21-1 and TRBJ1-5; TRBD1 was called by the table and not checked on the DNA. TRBV21-1 is reported as a pseudogene. The CDR3 has 19 residues.

This clone showed up just once. V and J are TRBV2 and TRBJ2-5, with TRBD2 matching 12 bases. CDR1 is SNHLY, CDR2 FYNNEI, per germline. V was pared by 4 bases and J by 5 bases, with 5 bases of the junction left unmatched. The CDR3 runs to 15 residues. CDR3 nucleotide sequence: TGTGCCAGCAGTGGACTAGCGGGAGTCGGGGAGACCCAGTACTTC. This gives the protein CASSGLAGVGETQYF.

This chain links TRBV28 with TRBJ2-1; 8 bases fit TRBD1. J lost 2 bases, V lost 5 bases, and 5 bases had no gene match. This CDR3 contains 15 residues. The germline CDR1 and CDR2 sequences are MDHEN and SYDVKM. In DNA, the CDR3 is TGTGCCAGCAGTCGGGGACAGGACCCCTACAATGAGCAGTTCTTC. This gives the protein CASSRGQDPYNEQFF.

This clone was observed once. The chain couples TRBV6-1 to TRBJ2-7; 8 bases are shared with TRBD1. The J segment lost 5 bases and the V segment lost 3 bases, leaving 3 bases of the junction unmatched. In germline, CDR1 is MNHNS, CDR2 SASEGT. CDR3 length: 13 residues. In DNA form, the CDR3 reads TGTGCCAGCAGTGAGGTGACAGGGGACGAGCAGTACTTC. Protein sequence: CASSEVTGDEQYF.

This rearrangement joins TRBV20-1 to TRBJ2-7; TRBD2 is a possible D gene (5 bases). The CDR3 spans 11 residues. The germline V gene has CDR1 DFQATT and CDR2 SNEGSKA (reference sequence). V lost 0 bases, J lost 12 bases, and 12 bases lay in between. DNA of the CDR3: TGCAGTGCTAGAGATGACCAAGGGAGGTACTTC. Amino acids: CSARDDQGRYF.

This clone turned up a few times. As DNA, the CDR3 is TGTGCCAGCAGTAGAGGACTAGCGGGGTCGGAGACCCAGTACTTC. Translated, it gives CASSRGLAGSETQYF. This chain connects TRBV6-5 to TRBJ2-5; 12 bases are a match to TRBD2. Germline V gene data show CDR1 as MNHEY and CDR2 as SVGAGI. Unmatched junction bases numbered 6, after V lost 5 bases and J lost 5 bases. The CDR3 has 15 residues.

This clone was counted only a few times. The chain employs TRBV15 and TRBJ2-3; no clear D. Germline CDR1 LNHNV, CDR2 YYDKDF (reference sequence). V was trimmed by 4 bases and J by 5 bases, leaving 19 bases between them. The CDR3 spans 16 residues. The CDR3 here is CATSTPQISGEDTQYF. Written as DNA, the CDR3 is TGTGCCACCAGCACGCCCCAAATTTCAGGCGAAGATACGCAGTATTTT. The full variable domain, rest sourced from reference TRBV15 and TRBJ2-3, is DAMVIQNPRYQVTQFGKPVTLSCSQTLNHNVMYWYQQKSSQAPKLLFHYYDKDFNNEADTPDNFQSRRPNTSFCFLDIRSPGLGDTAMYLCATSTPQISGEDTQYFGPGTRLTVL.

J is TRBJ1-5 and V is TRBV6-5; D is undetermined. CDR1 and CDR2 (germline): MNHEY, SVGAGI. Deletions cut 6 bases from V and 4 bases from J, with 16 bases between. This CDR3 is built from 15 residues. The DNA of the CDR3 is TGTGCCAGCAGCCTAAGAGGGAGGATTAATCAGCCCCAGCATTTT. Residues: CASSLRGRINQPQHF.

The CDR3 region is CAWRPSKATGTDTQYF. CDR3 bases: TGTGCCTGGAGACCCTCTAAAGCGACGGGCACAGATACGCAGTATTTT. This chain joins TRBV30 and TRBJ2-3; D gene ambiguous. Germline assignment: CDR1 GTSNPN and CDR2 SVGIG (reference sequence). V gave up 3 bases and J gave up 1 base, with 17 bases separating them. The CDR3 runs to 16 residues.

This chain joins TRBV7-9 and TRBJ2-7; D remains ambiguous. Germline loops: CDR1 SEHNR, CDR2 FQNEAQ (reference sequence). CDR3 length: 12 residues. The ends were cut back, 3 bases at V and 4 bases at J, with 7 bases in the middle. The CDR3 sequence is CASSFTPYEQYF. For the CDR3, the DNA is TGTGCCAGCAGCTTCACACCATACGAGCAGTACTTC.

As to this clone: Other DNA sequences from this sample encode an identical CDR3 as well. The chain is built from TRBV7-2 and TRBJ2-1; 9 bases match TRBD2. Germline CDR1 and CDR2: SGHTA and FQGNSA. The ends lost 0 bases at V and 7 bases at J; junction bases unmatched: 4. The CDR3 consists of 15 residues. CDR3 coding DNA: TGTGCCAGCAGCTTAGCTAGCGGGAGTCTGAATGAGCAGTTCTTC. Its translation: CASSLASGSLNEQFF.

The chain employs TRBV5-1 and TRBJ1-4, with no clear D. The CDR3 extends over 16 amino acids. Germline V gives CDR1 SGHRS, CDR2 YFSETQ. V lost 4 bases and J 7 bases, leaving 20 bases between the germline ends. The chain's CDR3 is CASSGWPRGKGEKLFF. For the CDR3, the DNA is TGCGCCAGCAGCGGATGGCCACGCGGGAAGGGTGAAAAACTGTTTTTT.

The rearrangement joins TRBV5-1 to TRBJ2-6; 9 nucleotides align to TRBD1. CDR1 is SGHRS and CDR2 is YFSETQ in the germline V gene. The CDR3 loop spans 17 amino acids. Trimming cost V 5 bases and J 4 bases; bases outside gene matches: 10. DNA for the CDR3: TGCGCCAGCAGATACACTACAGGGGGCGGGGGGGCCAACGTCCTGACTTTC. Amino acids: CASRYTTGGGGANVLTF.

This clone has just one count. Written as DNA, the CDR3 is TGTGCCAGCAGCCCGACAGCTGGCTACACCTTC. Amino acids: CASSPTAGYTF. The chain links TRBV28 to TRBJ1-2, with D maybe TRBD1 (5 bases). CDR1 and CDR2 from the germline V gene are MDHEN and SYDVKM. Trimming took 6 bases from V and 7 from J, leaving 9 bases between them. This CDR3 spans 11 amino acids.